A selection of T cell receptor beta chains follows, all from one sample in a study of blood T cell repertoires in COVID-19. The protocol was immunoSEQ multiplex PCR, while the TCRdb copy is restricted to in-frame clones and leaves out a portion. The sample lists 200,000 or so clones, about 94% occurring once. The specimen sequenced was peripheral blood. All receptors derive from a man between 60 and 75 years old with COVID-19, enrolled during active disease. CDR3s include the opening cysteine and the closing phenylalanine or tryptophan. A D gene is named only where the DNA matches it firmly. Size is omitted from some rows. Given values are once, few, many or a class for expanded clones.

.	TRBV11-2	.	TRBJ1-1	TGTGCCAGCAGCACATTGGGGGGGAACACTGAAGCTTTCTTT	CASSTLGGNTEAFF
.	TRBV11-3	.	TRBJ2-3	TGTGCCAGCAGCTTAGATCACCGACAGGGCACAGATACGCAGTATTTT	CASSLDHRQGTDTQYF
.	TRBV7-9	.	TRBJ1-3	TGTGCCAGCAGCGCCCCGTGGGCCTCTGGAAACACCATATATTTT	CASSAPWASGNTIYF
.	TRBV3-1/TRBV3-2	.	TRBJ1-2	TGTGCCAGCAGCCCGGCCGACGGGGTTGGCTACACCTTC	CASSPADGVGYTF
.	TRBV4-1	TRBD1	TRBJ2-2	TGCGCCAGCAGCACCGGGACAGGGATCGGGGAGCTGTTTTTT	CASSTGTGIGELFF
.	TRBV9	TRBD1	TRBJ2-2	TGTGCCAGCAGCGTTAGTACGGGGACAGGGGTGTTTTTT	CASSVSTGTGVFF
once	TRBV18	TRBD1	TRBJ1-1	TGTGCCAGCTCAACACGGACAGGGGGCGCCGGGGGCACTGAAGCTTTCTTT	CASSTRTGGAGGTEAFF
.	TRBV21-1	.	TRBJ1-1	TGTGCCAGCAGCAGCCGATCAAGCCCGGGACAGGGGTATCCTGAAGCTTTCTTT	CASSSRSSPGQGYPEAFF
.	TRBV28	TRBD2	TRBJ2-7	TGTGCCAGCAGTTTACTAGCGGGAAACTACGAGCAGTACTTC	CASSLLAGNYEQYF
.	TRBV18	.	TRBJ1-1	TGTGCCAGCTCACCTCAGGGAGGCACTGAAGCTTTCTTT	CASSPQGGTEAFF
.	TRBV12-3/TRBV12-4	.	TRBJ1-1	TGTGCCAGCAGTTTTAGGGGGTCCACTGAAGCTTTCTTT	CASSFRGSTEAFF
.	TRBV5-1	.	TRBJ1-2	TGCGCCAGCAGCTTGAGAATGGAGGCTAACTATGGCTACACCTTC	CASSLRMEANYGYTF
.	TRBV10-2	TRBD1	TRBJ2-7	TGCGCCAGCAGTGAGGCTGGACAGGGGTTGCACGAGCAGTACTTC	CASSEAGQGLHEQYF
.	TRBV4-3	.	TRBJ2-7	TGCGCCAGCAGCTCTCGAGGGGGTAGCGAGCAGTACTTC	CASSSRGGSEQYF
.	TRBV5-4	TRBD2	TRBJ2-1	TGTGCCAGCAGCTTGGCGGCGGGAGGGGACTCCTACAATGAGCAGTTCTTC	CASSLAAGGDSYNEQFF
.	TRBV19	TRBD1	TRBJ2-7	TGTGCCAGTAGTCGACAGGGATCCTACGAGCAGTACTTC	CASSRQGSYEQYF
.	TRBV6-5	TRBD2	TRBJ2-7	TGTGCCAGCGGCCCGGGACTAGCGGGACTCGAGCAGTACTTC	CASGPGLAGLEQYF
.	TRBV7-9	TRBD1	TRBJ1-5	TGTGCCAGCAGCTTAGCGGGAGGACAGGGTCCCAATCAGCCCCAGCATTTT	CASSLAGGQGPNQPQHF
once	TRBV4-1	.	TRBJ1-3	TGCGCCAGCAGCCAAGATTCCCTACTTTCTGGAAACACCATATATTTT	CASSQDSLLSGNTIYF
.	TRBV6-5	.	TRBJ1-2	TGTGCCAGCAGTTCCGGGAACAGGGCGATGAACTATGGCTACACCTTC	CASSSGNRAMNYGYTF
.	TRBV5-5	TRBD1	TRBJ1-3	TGTGCCAGCAGCTTGAGCAGGGGGCTAGGAAACACCATATATTTT	CASSLSRGLGNTIYF
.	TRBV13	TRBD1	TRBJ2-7	TGTGCCAGCAGCTTAGGCCAGGGGGTCCTCTACGAGCAGTACTTC	CASSLGQGVLYEQYF
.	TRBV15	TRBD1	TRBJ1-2	TGTGCCACCAGCCACCCTCCAGGGGACAGGGGAGGGGGTAACTATGGCTACACCTTC	CATSHPPGDRGGGNYGYTF
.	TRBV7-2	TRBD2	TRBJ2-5	TGTGCCAGCAGCCCTATAGCGGGGGGGGAAGAGACCCAGTACTTC	CASSPIAGGEETQYF
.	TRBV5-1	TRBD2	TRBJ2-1	TGCGCCAGCAGCTTGCCCCTTACTAGCGGGGCCCACAATGAGCAGTTCTTC	CASSLPLTSGAHNEQFF
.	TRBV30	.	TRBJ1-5	TGTGCCTGGAGTTTCGGCGGGGGGAGCAATCAGCCCCAGCATTTT	CAWSFGGGSNQPQHF
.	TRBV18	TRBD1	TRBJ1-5	TGTGCCAGCTCACACGGACAGGGACATCAGCCCCAGCATTTT	CASSHGQGHQPQHF
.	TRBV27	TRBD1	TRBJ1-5	TGTGCCAGCAGTTTTCGAAATTACAGGGGGCAGCAGCCCCAGCATTTT	CASSFRNYRGQQPQHF
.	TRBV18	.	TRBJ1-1	TGTGCCAGCTCACCACGGATCAGGTTGAACACTGAAGCTTTCTTT	CASSPRIRLNTEAFF
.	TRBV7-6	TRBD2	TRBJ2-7	TGTGCCAGCAGCTTAGGGGGTGGGCCTAGCGGGAGAGCGGGCGAGCAGTACTTC	CASSLGGGPSGRAGEQYF
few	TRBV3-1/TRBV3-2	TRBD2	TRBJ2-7	TGTGCCAGCAGCCATAGCGCGGGGGGCCCATACGAGCAGTACTTC	CASSHSAGGPYEQYF
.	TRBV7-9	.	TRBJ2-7	TGTGCCAGCAGCTTACTAGACGGGTTCGAGCAGTACTTC	CASSLLDGFEQYF
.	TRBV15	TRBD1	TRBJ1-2	TGTGCCACCAGCAGAGATCGGGACAGTCGTGGCTACACCTTC	CATSRDRDSRGYTF
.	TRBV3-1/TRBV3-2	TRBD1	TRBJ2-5	TGTGCCAGCAGCCCGGGACAGGGCCAAGAGACCCAGTACTTC	CASSPGQGQETQYF
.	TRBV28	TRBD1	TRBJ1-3	TGTGCCAGCAGTCCCGGACAGGTCCTCTCTGGAAACACCATATATTTT	CASSPGQVLSGNTIYF
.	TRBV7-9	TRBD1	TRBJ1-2	TGTGCCAGCAGCATCGGACAGGCCTTCTATGGCTACACCTTC	CASSIGQAFYGYTF
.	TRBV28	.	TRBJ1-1	TGTGCCAGCAGTCTCAGGATGACTGAAGCTTTCTTT	CASSLRMTEAFF
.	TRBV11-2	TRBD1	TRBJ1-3	TGTGCCAGCAGCTTAGGACAGGGGAACACCATATATTTT	CASSLGQGNTIYF
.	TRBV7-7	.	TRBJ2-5	TGTGCTAGCAGCCTAGGGGGGCGCCAAGAGACCCAGTACTTC	CASSLGGRQETQYF
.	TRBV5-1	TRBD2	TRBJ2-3	TGCGCCAGCAGGGTTTCTAGCGGGGTGGAAGGTACAGATACGCAGTATTTT	CASRVSSGVEGTDTQYF
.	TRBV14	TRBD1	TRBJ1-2	TGTGCCAGCACCCGGGACAGGGGCGGAGGCTACACCTTC	CASTRDRGGGYTF
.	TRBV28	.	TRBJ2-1	TGTGCCAGCAGTTTACTTCACAATGAGCAGTTCTTC	CASSLLHNEQFF
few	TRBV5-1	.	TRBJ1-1	TGCGCCAGCAGCGTAGGGGCGGCTGAAGCTTTCTTT	CASSVGAAEAFF
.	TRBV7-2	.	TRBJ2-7	TGTGCCAGCAGCTCAACCGGGACTCCTTACTACGAGCAGTACTTC	CASSSTGTPYYEQYF
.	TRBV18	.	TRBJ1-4	TGTGCCAGCTCACCATTCTCTGGCTTTAATGAAAAACTGTTTTTT	CASSPFSGFNEKLFF
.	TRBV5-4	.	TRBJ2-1	TGTGCCAGCAGCCACCGTCGGAGCTCCTACAATGAGCAGTTCTTC	CASSHRRSSYNEQFF
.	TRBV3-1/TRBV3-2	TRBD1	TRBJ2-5	TGTGCCAGCAGCCGCGGTTCCGGGACAGCTCAAGAGACCCAGTACTTC	CASSRGSGTAQETQYF
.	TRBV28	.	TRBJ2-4	TGTGCCAGCAGTTTATTTGGGGGGACAGCCAAAAACATTCAGTACTTC	CASSLFGGTAKNIQYF
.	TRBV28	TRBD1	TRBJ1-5	TGTGCCAGCAGTTTATGGACAGGGGAGGGCAATCAGCCCCAGCATTTT	CASSLWTGEGNQPQHF
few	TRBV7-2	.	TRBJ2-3	TGTGCCAGCAGCTTAATACCACTAAAAAATACGCAGTATTTT	CASSLIPLKNTQYF
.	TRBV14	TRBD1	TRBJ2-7	TGTGCCAGCAGCCAAGAGTACAGGGGGCCAAGGTACGAGCAGTACTTC	CASSQEYRGPRYEQYF
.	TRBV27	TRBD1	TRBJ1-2	TGTGCCAGCAGTTTATCAGCAGGGGGCTATGGCTACACCTTC	CASSLSAGGYGYTF
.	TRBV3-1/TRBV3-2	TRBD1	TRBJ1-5	TGTGCCAGCAGCCAAGCAGGGGGCGGCAATCAGCCCCAGCATTTT	CASSQAGGGNQPQHF
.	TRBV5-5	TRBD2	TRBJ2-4	TGTGCCAGCAGCTTGGGGCTAGCGGGAGAAAGCATTCAGTACTTC	CASSLGLAGESIQYF
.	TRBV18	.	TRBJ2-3	TGTGCCAGCTCACCAGCCAGTCCAGATACGCAGTATTTT	CASSPASPDTQYF
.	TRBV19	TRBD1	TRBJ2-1	TGTGCCAGTAGTGGGGGACAGGGGAGCTCCTACAATGAGCAGTTCTTC	CASSGGQGSSYNEQFF
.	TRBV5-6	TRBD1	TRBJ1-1	TGTGCCAGCAGCTTGGCAGGGGGCGCGGGCACTGAAGCTTTCTTT	CASSLAGGAGTEAFF
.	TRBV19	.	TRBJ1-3	TGTGCCAGTAGTACGATTTTTCGGGGAGCCGGAAACACCATATATTTT	CASSTIFRGAGNTIYF
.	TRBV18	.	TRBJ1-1	TGTGCCAGCTCATCACGCGACACTGAAGCTTTCTTT	CASSSRDTEAFF